This entry concerns a single TCR beta chain. This specimen belongs to a study of blood T cells in healthy people across ages. Combining a sample-barcoded 5' primer with a J-beta primer mix, a second PCR ran for roughly 7 to 11 cycles. Using its own MiXCR run on the 5' RACE reads, TCRdb lists one record per CDR3 protein. The sample shows 710,000 or so distinct CDR3 sequences, 22% of them seen only once. This CDR3 contains 13 residues. Germline CDR1 MNHEY, CDR2 SVGAGI. V lost 8 bases to trimming and J lost 3 bases, with 11 bases between them. The specimen was blood. The chain employs TRBV6-5 and TRBJ2-1; a possible D gene is TRBD2 (5 bases). This sequence was found in a man in his 70s in good health. The chain's CDR3 is CASGRRGYNEQFF. CDR3 nucleotides: TGTGCCAGCGGGAGACGGGGCTACAATGAGCAGTTCTTC.